This entry describes one T cell receptor beta chain. The antigen remains unidentified. Germline CDR1 reads MDHEN; CDR2 reads SYDVKM. With 5 bases removed from V and 1 base from J, the gap between germline ends came to 18 bases. CDR3 size: 16 residues. This specimen belongs to a study of cytomegalovirus exposure and HLA in healthy donors. Study-level findings and limits: Analysis was performed later, and it showed HLA-associated TCR beta chains to be more clonally expanded than equally common others. An analysis was carried out later, and it reportedly showed fewer N-insertions in an Asian-associated ancestry cluster than the approximately 660-donor mean. Across HLA loci, a later analysis found differing TCR association rates, with DRB1 most and HLA-C fewest.

The PCR had 60 Vbeta and 13 Jbeta primers. This table comes from immunoSEQ multiplex PCR, and its TCRdb copy is limited to in-frame clones, with some not included. The sample has 200,000 to 250,000 clones, 55% to 75% seen once. The clonotype originates from a man aged 40-50 years in good health and CMV-seropositive. The rearrangement links TRBV28 to TRBJ2-7; D unclear. The sample consisted of PBMCs. CDR3 residues: CASSLGHSIISYEQYF. The CDR3 nucleotides are TGTGCCAGCAGTCTCGGCCATAGCATTATTTCCTACGAGCAGTACTTC.